These 11 T cell receptor beta chains were sequenced from one sample in a study of blood T cell repertoires in COVID-19. Only in-frame clones appear in the TCRdb table, and some are missing; sequencing was by immunoSEQ multiplex PCR. The table includes some 140,000 clones, 70% to 90% detected once. Material for sequencing was peripheral blood. The receptors come from a human donor in a cohort sampled during active COVID-19.

This CDR3 reads CASSIGANTEAFF. The CDR3 DNA is TGTGCCAGCAGCATTGGGGCTAACACTGAAGCTTTCTTT. The J gene is TRBJ1-1, the V gene TRBV7-9; tentative D call: TRBD1 (5 bases). The V and J ends lost 5 bases and 2 bases respectively, with 9 bases between them. CDR3 length: 13 residues. Per germline, CDR1 SEHNR and CDR2 FQNEAQ (reference sequence).

The chain uses TRBV6-2 or TRBV6-3 and TRBJ1-3, with unresolved D. V shed 2 bases and J shed 0 bases, with 8 bases lying between them. Germline lookup yields CDR1 MNHEY and CDR2 SVGEGT. The CDR3 extends over 15 amino acids. As DNA, the CDR3 is TGTGCCAGCAGTTACGGGCAGCTCTCTGGAAACACCATATATTTT. Translation: CASSYGQLSGNTIYF.

The rearrangement uses TRBV5-4 and TRBJ2-7, with TRBD1 matching over 9 bases. Germline CDR1 SGHNT, CDR2 YYREEE (reference sequence). The length of the CDR3 is 13 residues. The V and J ends lost 6 bases and 3 bases, in that order; junction bases with no gene match: 4. The CDR3 bases are TGTGCCAGCAAGACGGACAGGGGCTACGAGCAGTACTTC. Translated: CASKTDRGYEQYF.

V gene TRBV7-9 combines with J gene TRBJ1-2; TRBD1 is a possible D gene (6 bases). Per the germline V gene, CDR1 is SEHNR and CDR2 is FQNEAQ (reference sequence). Between the trimmed V and J ends, which lost 3 bases and 3 bases, there was a span of 14 bases. This CDR3 comprises 15 residues. The CDR3 DNA reads TGTGCCAGCAGCTTTCCACAGGGTTTCGACTATGGCTACACCTTC. Translated, it gives CASSFPQGFDYGYTF.

This rearrangement joins TRBV7-9 to TRBJ2-7; 9 bases map to TRBD2. This CDR3 is built from 12 residues. The junction had 2 bases not matched to a gene; V was cut back by 7 bases and J by 4 bases. Germline lookup yields CDR1 SEHNR and CDR2 FQNEAQ (reference sequence). CDR3 loop: CASTSGVYEQYF. In DNA, the CDR3 is TGTGCCAGCACTAGCGGGGTTTACGAGCAGTACTTC.

This rearrangement joins TRBV3-1 (or the pseudogene TRBV3-2) to TRBJ2-5; TRBD2 aligns across 8 bases. With 2 bases clipped from V and 4 bases from J, the junction kept 3 bases outside the gene matches. Per the germline V gene, CDR1 is LGHDT and CDR2 is YNNKEL (reference sequence). CDR3 length: 14 residues. The CDR3 loop is CASSQSGGPETQYF. The CDR3 DNA reads TGTGCCAGCAGCCAATCGGGGGGGCCAGAGACCCAGTACTTC.

The chain links TRBV6-6 to TRBJ1-6; 9 nucleotides match TRBD1. V dropped 6 bases and J dropped 0; count of bases not matched to a gene: 12. Looked up from germline, CDR1 is MNHNY and CDR2 is SVGAGI (reference sequence). The CDR3 contains 19 residues. The CDR3 loop reads CASSYRGPTPSSYNSPLHF. The CDR3 coding sequence is TGTGCCAGCAGCTACAGGGGGCCCACTCCGAGCTCCTATAATTCACCCCTCCACTTT.

CDR3 loop: CASSFQRGEQYF. CDR3 DNA: TGTGCCAGCAGCTTCCAAAGGGGGGAGCAGTACTTC. The chain recombines TRBV13 with TRBJ2-7; TRBD1 might be the D (6 bases). Trimming took 3 bases from V and 7 from J, leaving 10 bases between them. Looked up from germline, CDR1 is PRHDT and CDR2 is FYEKMQ (reference sequence). The length of the CDR3 is 12 residues.

This chain uses TRBV19 with TRBJ2-1, with 10 bases matching TRBD2. The CDR3 has 17 amino acids. Germline V gives CDR1 LNHDA, CDR2 SQIVND (reference sequence). The V and J ends lost 4 bases and 3 bases, in that order; junction bases with no gene match: 9. Written as DNA, the CDR3 is TGTGCCAGTAGTAACCGATTAGCGGGGGGCGACTACAATGAGCAGTTCTTC. Protein sequence: CASSNRLAGGDYNEQFF.

The chain joins TRBV6-5 to TRBJ1-1; TRBD1 matches at 8 bases. CDR3 size: 14 residues. CDR1 is MNHEY, CDR2 SVGAGI, per germline. With 5 bases clipped from V and 3 bases from J, the junction kept 5 bases outside the gene matches. This chain's CDR3 is CASSPGGGYTEAFF. The CDR3 bases are TGTGCCAGCAGTCCAGGGGGCGGGTACACTGAAGCTTTCTTT.

The sample holds a few counts of this clone. The chain employs TRBV5-4 and TRBJ1-2; 12 positions match TRBD1. Germline assignment: CDR1 SGHNT and CDR2 YYREEE (reference sequence). The junction had 8 bases not matched to a gene; V was cut back by 4 bases and J by 7 bases. The length of the CDR3 is 15 residues. CDR3 nucleotides: TGTGCCAGCAGCCCGCCGGGACAGGGGGCGGGTGGCTACACCTTC. Its translation: CASSPPGQGAGGYTF.